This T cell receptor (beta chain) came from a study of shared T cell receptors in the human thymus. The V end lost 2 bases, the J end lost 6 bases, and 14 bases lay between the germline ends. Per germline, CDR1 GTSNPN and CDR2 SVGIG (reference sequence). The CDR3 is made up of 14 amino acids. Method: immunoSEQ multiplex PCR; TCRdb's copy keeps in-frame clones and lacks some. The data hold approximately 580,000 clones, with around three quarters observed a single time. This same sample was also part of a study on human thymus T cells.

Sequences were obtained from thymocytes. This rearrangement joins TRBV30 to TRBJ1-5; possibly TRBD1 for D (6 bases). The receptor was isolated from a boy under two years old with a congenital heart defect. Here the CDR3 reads CAWSPRTGSQPQHF. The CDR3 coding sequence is TGTGCCTGGAGTCCGAGAACAGGGTCTCAGCCCCAGCATTTT.